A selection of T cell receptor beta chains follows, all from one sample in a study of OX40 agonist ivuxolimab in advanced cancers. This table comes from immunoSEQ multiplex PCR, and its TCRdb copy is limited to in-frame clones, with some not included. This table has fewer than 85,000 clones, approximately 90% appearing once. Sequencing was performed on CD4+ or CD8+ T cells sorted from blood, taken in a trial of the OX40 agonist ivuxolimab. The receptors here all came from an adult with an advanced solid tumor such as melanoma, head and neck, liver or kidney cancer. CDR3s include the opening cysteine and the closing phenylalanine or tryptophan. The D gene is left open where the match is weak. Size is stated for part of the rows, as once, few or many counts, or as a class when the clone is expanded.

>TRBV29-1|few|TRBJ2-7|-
CSVEGQGTYEQYF
TGCAGCGTTGAGGGGCAGGGCACCTACGAGCAGTACTTC
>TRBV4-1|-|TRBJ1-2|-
CASSQTQYYYGYTF
TGCGCCAGCAGCCAAACTCAGTATTACTATGGCTACACCTTC
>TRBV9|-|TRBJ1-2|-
CASSAQPGHLNYGYTF
TGTGCCAGCAGCGCCCAACCGGGACACCTGAACTATGGCTACACCTTC
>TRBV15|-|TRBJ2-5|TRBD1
CATSRGGGGETQYF
TGTGCCACCAGCAGAGGAGGGGGCGGGGAGACCCAGTACTTC
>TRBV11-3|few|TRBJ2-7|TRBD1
CASSLEGQGAYEQYF
TGTGCCAGCAGCTTAGAGGGACAGGGGGCCTACGAGCAGTACTTC
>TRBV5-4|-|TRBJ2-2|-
CASSSGGRTGELFF
TGTGCCAGCAGCTCGGGGGGCCGGACCGGGGAGCTGTTTTTT
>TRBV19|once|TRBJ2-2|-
CATSSGGRSANTGELFF
TGTGCCACCTCCAGTGGGGGGCGAAGTGCGAACACCGGGGAGCTGTTTTTT
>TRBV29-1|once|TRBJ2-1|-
CSVEDSSLTSPQFF
TGCAGCGTTGAAGACTCCTCTTTGACGTCGCCGCAGTTCTTC
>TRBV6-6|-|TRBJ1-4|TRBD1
CASSLIDRGGEKLFF
TGTGCCAGCAGTCTGATCGACAGGGGAGGCGAAAAACTGTTTTTT
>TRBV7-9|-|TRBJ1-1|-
CASSLGGERGAFF
TGTGCCAGCAGCTTAGGAGGGGAGAGGGGAGCTTTCTTT
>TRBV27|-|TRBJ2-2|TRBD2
CASSPGQRGTGELFF
TGTGCCAGCTCGCCGGGGCAGCGGGGGACCGGGGAGCTGTTTTTT
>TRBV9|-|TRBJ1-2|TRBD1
CASSVGDRAVYGYTF
TGTGCCAGCAGCGTGGGGGACAGGGCCGTCTATGGCTACACCTTC
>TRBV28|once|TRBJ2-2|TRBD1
CASGTGTLTGELFF
TGTGCCAGCGGGACAGGGACTCTCACCGGGGAGCTGTTTTTT
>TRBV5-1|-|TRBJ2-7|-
CASSVVGSSYEQYF
TGCGCCAGCAGCGTCGTGGGTTCATCCTACGAGCAGTACTTC
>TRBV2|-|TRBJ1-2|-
CASSESGGDGYTF
TGTGCCAGCAGTGAATCCGGGGGCGATGGCTACACCTTC
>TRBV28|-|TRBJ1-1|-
CASSLKAEIEAFF
TGTGCCAGCAGTTTGAAGGCAGAGATTGAAGCTTTCTTT
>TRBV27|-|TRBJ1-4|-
CASSPARGEKLFF
TGTGCCAGCAGTCCCGCCCGGGGGGAAAAACTGTTTTTT
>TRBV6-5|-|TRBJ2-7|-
CASRPPGLWEQYF
TGTGCCAGCAGACCTCCGGGACTTTGGGAGCAGTACTTC
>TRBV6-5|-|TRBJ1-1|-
CASSRREGSTEAFF
TGTGCCAGCAGTCGCCGCGAGGGAAGCACTGAAGCTTTCTTT
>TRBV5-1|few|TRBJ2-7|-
CASSFSSGRASYEQYF
TGCGCCAGCAGCTTCTCCTCCGGGCGCGCCTCCTACGAGCAGTACTTC
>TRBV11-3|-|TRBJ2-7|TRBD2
CASSSVTTSGSWYEQYF
TGTGCCAGCAGCTCCGTTACGACTAGCGGGAGTTGGTACGAGCAGTACTTC
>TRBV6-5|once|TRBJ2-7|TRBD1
CASSFQSDRDHEQYF
TGTGCCAGCAGTTTCCAAAGCGACAGGGACCACGAGCAGTACTTC
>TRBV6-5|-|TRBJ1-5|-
CASSRGRNSNQPQHF
TGTGCCAGCAGCCGGGGACGGAATAGCAATCAGCCCCAGCATTTT
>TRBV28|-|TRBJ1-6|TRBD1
CASSPSDREDNSPLHF
TGTGCCAGCAGCCCCTCGGACAGGGAAGATAATTCACCCCTCCACTTT
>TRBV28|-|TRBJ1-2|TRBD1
CASRSTGDYGYTF
TGTGCCAGCAGATCGACAGGGGACTATGGCTACACCTTC
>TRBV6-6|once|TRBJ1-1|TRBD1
CATRQGGTEAFF
TGTGCCACCAGACAGGGAGGGACTGAAGCTTTCTTT
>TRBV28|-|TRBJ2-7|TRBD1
CASSLRGQGRNEQYF
TGTGCCAGCAGTTTACGGGGACAGGGGAGAAACGAGCAGTACTTC
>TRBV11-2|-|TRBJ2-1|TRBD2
CASSFGLLAGGSEQFF
TGTGCCAGCAGCTTCGGTCTACTAGCGGGGGGGTCGGAGCAGTTCTTC
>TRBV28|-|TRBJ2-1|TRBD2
CASSLSLAGRLNEQFF
TGTGCCAGCAGTTTATCCCTAGCGGGGAGATTGAATGAGCAGTTCTTC
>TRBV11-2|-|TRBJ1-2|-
CASSPTGYGYTF
TGTGCCAGCAGCCCTACAGGATATGGCTACACCTTC
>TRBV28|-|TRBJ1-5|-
CASSLGLAGENQPQHF
TGTGCCAGCAGTTTGGGACTCGCGGGGGAGAATCAGCCCCAGCATTTT
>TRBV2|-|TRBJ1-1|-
CASSPRGGRTEAFF
TGTGCCAGCAGCCCCCGAGGGGGGCGCACTGAAGCTTTCTTT
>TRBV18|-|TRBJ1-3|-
CASSPWDQANTIYF
TGTGCCAGCTCACCTTGGGACCAGGCAAACACCATATATTTT
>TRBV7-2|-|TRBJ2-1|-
CASGGYNEQFF
TGTGCCAGCGGCGGGTACAATGAGCAGTTCTTC
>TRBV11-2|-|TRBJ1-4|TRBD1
CASSPTGGVEKLFF
TGTGCCAGCAGCCCCACAGGGGGGGTGGAAAAACTGTTTTTT
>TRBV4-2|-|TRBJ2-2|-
CASSQDTAGSTGELFF
TGTGCCAGCAGCCAAGACACTGCGGGGAGCACCGGGGAGCTGTTTTTT
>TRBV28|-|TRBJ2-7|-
CASRPGHGYEQYF
TGTGCCAGCAGGCCGGGACACGGCTACGAGCAGTACTTC
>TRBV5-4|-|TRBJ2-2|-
CASSLGTYTGELFF
TGTGCCAGCAGCTTGGGGACTTACACCGGGGAGCTGTTTTTT
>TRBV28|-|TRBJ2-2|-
CASRRPTDAGELFF
TGTGCCAGCCGGAGACCTACCGATGCCGGGGAGCTGTTTTTT
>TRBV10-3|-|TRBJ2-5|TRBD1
CAISESGTGLRETQYF
TGTGCCATCAGTGAGTCGGGGACAGGCCTCCGAGAGACCCAGTACTTC
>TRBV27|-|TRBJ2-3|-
CASSSPRDLSDTQYF
TGTGCCAGCAGTTCCCCCCGGGACCTGTCAGATACGCAGTATTTT
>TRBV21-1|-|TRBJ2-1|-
CASSRDRVIGGLAENNEQFF
TGTGCCAGCAGCAGAGACAGGGTCATAGGGGGGCTAGCGGAAAACAATGAGCAGTTCTTC
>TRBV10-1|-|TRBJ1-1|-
CASSEFRGSETEAFF
TGCGCCAGCAGTGAGTTCCGGGGTAGTGAGACTGAAGCTTTCTTT
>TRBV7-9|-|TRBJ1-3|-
CASTRTPGSGNTIYF
TGTGCCAGCACCCGAACCCCGGGGAGCGGAAACACCATATATTTT
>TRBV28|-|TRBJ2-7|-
CASNPYGGSYEQYF
TGTGCCAGCAACCCCTACGGTGGATCCTACGAGCAGTACTTC
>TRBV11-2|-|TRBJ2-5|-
CASSRTTLGVGETQYF
TGTGCCAGCAGCCGGACCACCCTCGGGGTGGGGGAGACCCAGTACTTC
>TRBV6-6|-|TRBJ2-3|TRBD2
CASSLRSSGLTDTQYF
TGTGCCAGCAGTCTCCGTTCTAGCGGACTCACAGATACGCAGTATTTT
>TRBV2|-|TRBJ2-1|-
CASTKPLDFDNEQFF
TGTGCCAGCACCAAACCCCTAGATTTCGACAATGAGCAGTTCTTC